The subject of this entry is one T cell receptor beta chain. The time point here: persistent/refractory GD, antithyroid drugs over 5 years with positive TRAb. From RNA extracted from PBMCs, the TCR library was made. Graves' disease diagnosis relied on American Thyroid Association guidelines. Each patient gave approximately 9.6 milliliters of EDTA-anticoagulated peripheral blood. This CDR3 is 12 amino acids long. CDR1 and CDR2 (germline): MNHEY, SMNVEV (reference sequence). V lost 5 bases to trimming and J lost 4 bases, with 8 bases between them. This record belongs to a study of regulatory T cells in long-lasting Graves disease. Building the TCR beta libraries relied on iRepertoire HTBI primers, and CDR3 regions underwent Arm-PCR. TCRdb re-analysed the multiplex PCR reads in MiXCR, keeping a single row per CDR3 protein. The repertoire consists of under 350,000 distinct CDR3 sequences, with 22% occurring once and the leading ten covering about 56%.

The material was peripheral blood mononuclear cells (PBMCs), obtained when the disease was refractory, from a patient treated with antithyroid drugs. The clonotype originates from a female donor with Graves disease. The chain uses TRBV27 and TRBJ1-2; no clear D. CDR3 amino acids: CASSTGPYGYTF. The DNA for the CDR3 is TGTGCCAGCAGTACTGGACCCTATGGCTACACCTTC.